This is a list of T cell receptor beta chains from one sample in a study of shared clonotypes between healthy human individuals. Profiling relied on immunoSEQ multiplex PCR, and the TCRdb table lists in-frame clones only, not all of them. This table holds 1.5 million to 2.5 million clones, roughly 95% found once. Sequenced sample: naive CD8+ T cells sorted from blood. Receptors originate from a man in his late teens or twenties in good health. Each CDR3 is given with its conserved first and last residue. D genes are given only for firm matches. Size is stated for part of the rows, as once, few or many counts, or as a class when the clone is expanded.

clone_size: -; j_call: TRBJ2-2; v_call: TRBV11-2; d_call: -; cdr3_aa: CASSFYRDPSNTGELFF; cdr3_nt: TGTGCCAGCAGCTTCTACCGGGACCCTTCCAACACCGGGGAGCTGTTTTTT
clone_size: -; j_call: TRBJ2-2; v_call: TRBV2; d_call: TRBD1; cdr3_aa: CASSEPRDRGLDGELFF; cdr3_nt: TGTGCCAGCAGTGAACCCCGGGACAGGGGACTTGACGGGGAGCTGTTTTTT
clone_size: -; j_call: TRBJ1-2; v_call: TRBV4-1; d_call: TRBD1; cdr3_aa: CASSQGQGADYGYTF; cdr3_nt: TGCGCCAGCAGCCAAGGACAGGGGGCCGACTATGGCTACACCTTC
clone_size: -; j_call: TRBJ2-2; v_call: TRBV5-6; d_call: -; cdr3_aa: CASSAAYTGGAGELFF; cdr3_nt: TGTGCCAGCAGCGCTGCCTACACAGGCGGGGCCGGGGAGCTGTTTTTT
clone_size: -; j_call: TRBJ1-1; v_call: TRBV7-6; d_call: -; cdr3_aa: CASSLTGNTEAFF; cdr3_nt: TGTGCCAGCAGTTTGACAGGAAATACTGAAGCTTTCTTT
clone_size: -; j_call: TRBJ2-2; v_call: TRBV6-5; d_call: -; cdr3_aa: CASSYTRAVWTGELFF; cdr3_nt: TGTGCCAGCAGTTACACCAGGGCAGTATGGACCGGGGAGCTGTTTTTT
clone_size: -; j_call: TRBJ1-2; v_call: TRBV29-1; d_call: TRBD1; cdr3_aa: CSVVMEVGTGKDYTF; cdr3_nt: TGCAGCGTTGTAATGGAAGTGGGGACAGGGAAAGACTACACCTTC
clone_size: -; j_call: TRBJ1-1; v_call: TRBV25-1; d_call: -; cdr3_aa: CASSEYQGSGSEAFF; cdr3_nt: TGTGCCAGCAGTGAATACCAGGGCTCCGGGTCTGAAGCTTTCTTT
clone_size: once; j_call: TRBJ1-1; v_call: TRBV2; d_call: -; cdr3_aa: CASRQWDTEAFF; cdr3_nt: TGTGCCAGCAGGCAGTGGGACACTGAAGCTTTCTTT
clone_size: -; j_call: TRBJ1-2; v_call: TRBV6-5; d_call: -; cdr3_aa: CASSLTGLDGYTF; cdr3_nt: TGTGCCAGCAGCTTAACAGGGCTCGATGGCTACACCTTC
clone_size: -; j_call: TRBJ1-2; v_call: TRBV15; d_call: -; cdr3_aa: CATSPGRSSGARTYGYTF; cdr3_nt: TGTGCCACCAGCCCTGGCAGGTCATCTGGAGCCAGGACCTATGGCTACACCTTC
clone_size: -; j_call: TRBJ2-1; v_call: TRBV13; d_call: -; cdr3_aa: CASSLPYTASANEQFF; cdr3_nt: TGTGCCAGCAGCTTACCCTACACCGCTTCCGCCAATGAGCAGTTCTTC
clone_size: -; j_call: TRBJ2-5; v_call: TRBV5-8; d_call: -; cdr3_aa: CASSLGQQETQYF; cdr3_nt: TGTGCCAGCAGCTTGGGACAGCAAGAGACCCAGTACTTC
clone_size: -; j_call: TRBJ2-1; v_call: TRBV19; d_call: TRBD2; cdr3_aa: CASSIGGGASYNEQFF; cdr3_nt: TGTGCCAGTAGTATCGGCGGGGGGGCATCCTACAATGAGCAGTTCTTC
clone_size: -; j_call: TRBJ2-5; v_call: TRBV11-2; d_call: TRBD2; cdr3_aa: CASSLAGGMETQYF; cdr3_nt: TGTGCCAGCAGCTTAGCGGGAGGTATGGAGACCCAGTACTTC
clone_size: -; j_call: TRBJ2-7; v_call: TRBV27; d_call: TRBD2; cdr3_aa: CASSIGLGYGEQYF; cdr3_nt: TGTGCCAGCAGTATTGGACTAGGATACGGCGAGCAGTACTTC
clone_size: once; j_call: TRBJ2-6; v_call: TRBV2; d_call: -; cdr3_aa: CASSDWQAPSGANVLTF; cdr3_nt: TGTGCCAGCAGTGATTGGCAGGCGCCCTCTGGGGCCAACGTCCTGACTTTC
clone_size: -; j_call: TRBJ2-5; v_call: TRBV7-7; d_call: TRBD2; cdr3_aa: CASSSETSGSIGETQYF; cdr3_nt: TGTGCTAGCAGCTCCGAGACTAGCGGGAGTATAGGGGAGACCCAGTACTTC
clone_size: -; j_call: TRBJ2-1; v_call: TRBV13; d_call: -; cdr3_aa: CASSLALRVHEQFF; cdr3_nt: TGTGCCAGCAGCTTAGCTCTTAGGGTCCATGAGCAGTTCTTC
clone_size: -; j_call: TRBJ2-7; v_call: TRBV9; d_call: -; cdr3_aa: CASSVEGHDSYEQYF; cdr3_nt: TGTGCCAGCAGCGTAGAGGGACACGACTCCTACGAGCAGTACTTC
clone_size: -; j_call: TRBJ1-6; v_call: TRBV28; d_call: -; cdr3_aa: CASSPATQGYNSPLHF; cdr3_nt: TGTGCCAGCAGCCCAGCCACCCAGGGGTATAATTCACCCCTCCACTTT
clone_size: -; j_call: TRBJ1-5; v_call: TRBV19; d_call: TRBD1; cdr3_aa: CASSAQGDQPQHF; cdr3_nt: TGTGCCAGTAGTGCACAGGGGGATCAGCCCCAGCATTTT
clone_size: -; j_call: TRBJ2-7; v_call: TRBV28; d_call: -; cdr3_aa: CASSAGYEQYF; cdr3_nt: TGTGCCAGCAGTGCGGGCTACGAGCAGTACTTC
clone_size: few; j_call: TRBJ2-7; v_call: TRBV4-3; d_call: -; cdr3_aa: CASSQDGQGYEQYF; cdr3_nt: TGCGCCAGCAGCCAAGATGGGCAGGGCTACGAGCAGTACTTC
clone_size: -; j_call: TRBJ1-5; v_call: TRBV13; d_call: -; cdr3_aa: CASSLGGKGNQPQHF; cdr3_nt: TGTGCCAGCAGCTTAGGGGGTAAGGGCAATCAGCCCCAGCATTTT
clone_size: -; j_call: TRBJ2-1; v_call: TRBV15; d_call: TRBD2; cdr3_aa: CATSPSREGENEQFF; cdr3_nt: TGTGCCACCAGCCCATCGCGGGAGGGTGAAAATGAGCAGTTCTTC
clone_size: -; j_call: TRBJ1-4; v_call: TRBV27; d_call: -; cdr3_aa: CASSLSRGVHNEKLFF; cdr3_nt: TGTGCCAGCAGTTTATCGAGAGGGGTACACAATGAAAAACTGTTTTTT
clone_size: -; j_call: TRBJ2-1; v_call: TRBV27; d_call: -; cdr3_aa: CASTHAGTAREQFF; cdr3_nt: TGTGCCAGCACCCACGCCGGGACCGCGAGGGAGCAGTTCTTC
clone_size: -; j_call: TRBJ2-5; v_call: TRBV11-3; d_call: -; cdr3_aa: CASSLVGMETQYF; cdr3_nt: TGTGCCAGCAGCTTAGTAGGGATGGAGACCCAGTACTTC
clone_size: -; j_call: TRBJ2-3; v_call: TRBV5-1; d_call: TRBD2; cdr3_aa: CASSPRGRDIDTQYF; cdr3_nt: TGCGCCAGCAGCCCCCGCGGGAGGGATATAGATACGCAGTATTTT
clone_size: -; j_call: TRBJ1-2; v_call: TRBV15; d_call: -; cdr3_aa: CATSRDGRAPLSGYTF; cdr3_nt: TGTGCCACCAGCAGAGATGGCAGGGCCCCACTTAGTGGCTACACCTTC
clone_size: -; j_call: TRBJ2-7; v_call: TRBV5-4; d_call: -; cdr3_aa: CASSLVDEQYF; cdr3_nt: TGTGCCAGCAGCTTGGTGGACGAGCAGTACTTC
clone_size: -; j_call: TRBJ1-1; v_call: TRBV5-1; d_call: TRBD1; cdr3_aa: CASSPRTGGMNTEAFF; cdr3_nt: TGCGCCAGCAGCCCAAGGACAGGGGGCATGAACACTGAAGCTTTCTTT
clone_size: -; j_call: TRBJ2-5; v_call: TRBV4-3; d_call: -; cdr3_aa: CASSQEGGRGETQYF; cdr3_nt: TGCGCCAGCAGCCAAGAAGGAGGGAGAGGAGAGACCCAGTACTTC
clone_size: -; j_call: TRBJ2-7; v_call: TRBV27; d_call: TRBD1; cdr3_aa: CASSLLSGTGLDEQYF; cdr3_nt: TGTGCCAGCAGTTTACTTTCCGGGACAGGGTTAGACGAGCAGTACTTC
clone_size: once; j_call: TRBJ2-5; v_call: TRBV11-3; d_call: -; cdr3_aa: CASSFRGETQYF; cdr3_nt: TGTGCCAGCAGCTTTAGGGGAGAGACCCAGTACTTC
clone_size: -; j_call: TRBJ2-7; v_call: TRBV29-1; d_call: TRBD1; cdr3_aa: CSVEDGTGDLGEQYF; cdr3_nt: TGCAGCGTTGAAGACGGGACAGGGGACCTCGGCGAGCAGTACTTC
clone_size: -; j_call: TRBJ2-6; v_call: TRBV5-3; d_call: -; cdr3_aa: CARSLVSQSGANVLTF; cdr3_nt: TGTGCCAGAAGCTTAGTAAGCCAGTCTGGGGCCAACGTCCTGACTTTC
clone_size: -; j_call: TRBJ2-1; v_call: TRBV18; d_call: TRBD2; cdr3_aa: CASSSGTSGGAYEQFF; cdr3_nt: TGTGCCAGCTCATCGGGGACTAGCGGGGGGGCATATGAGCAGTTCTTC
clone_size: -; j_call: TRBJ2-7; v_call: TRBV27; d_call: TRBD1; cdr3_aa: CASSLFLPGTAYEQYF; cdr3_nt: TGTGCCAGCAGTTTATTCTTGCCCGGGACAGCCTACGAGCAGTACTTC
clone_size: -; j_call: TRBJ2-5; v_call: TRBV7-2; d_call: -; cdr3_aa: CASSLAVAGERETQYF; cdr3_nt: TGTGCCAGCAGCTTAGCCGTGGCAGGGGAGAGGGAGACCCAGTACTTC
clone_size: -; j_call: TRBJ1-6; v_call: TRBV7-9; d_call: -; cdr3_aa: CASSPPAQGKGSPLHF; cdr3_nt: TGTGCCAGCAGCCCCCCCGCCCAGGGGAAAGGTTCACCCCTCCACTTT
clone_size: -; j_call: TRBJ2-7; v_call: TRBV4-2; d_call: -; cdr3_aa: CASSQGSPSTYEQYF; cdr3_nt: TGTGCCAGCAGCCAAGGATCCCCTAGTACCTACGAGCAGTACTTC
clone_size: few; j_call: TRBJ1-1; v_call: TRBV4-1; d_call: TRBD1; cdr3_aa: CASSDRGPYTEAFF; cdr3_nt: TGCGCCAGCAGTGACAGGGGGCCGTATACTGAAGCTTTCTTT
clone_size: -; j_call: TRBJ2-3; v_call: TRBV29-1; d_call: TRBD2; cdr3_aa: CSVEDPGERGGDTQYF; cdr3_nt: TGCAGCGTTGAAGACCCAGGGGAGCGGGGGGGAGATACGCAGTATTTT
clone_size: -; j_call: TRBJ2-5; v_call: TRBV5-1; d_call: -; cdr3_aa: CASSSEGGIETQYF; cdr3_nt: TGCGCCAGCAGCTCGGAAGGGGGGATAGAGACCCAGTACTTC
clone_size: -; j_call: TRBJ2-7; v_call: TRBV7-6; d_call: TRBD2; cdr3_aa: CASSLSGSSYEQYF; cdr3_nt: TGTGCCAGCAGCCTTAGCGGGAGCTCCTACGAGCAGTACTTC
clone_size: -; j_call: TRBJ2-3; v_call: TRBV6-5; d_call: -; cdr3_aa: CASSLTTVTDTQYF; cdr3_nt: TGTGCCAGCAGCCTTACTACCGTCACAGATACGCAGTATTTT
clone_size: -; j_call: TRBJ1-1; v_call: TRBV29-1; d_call: TRBD1; cdr3_aa: CSDGGQANTEAFF; cdr3_nt: TGCAGCGACGGAGGACAGGCGAACACTGAAGCTTTCTTT
clone_size: -; j_call: TRBJ2-5; v_call: TRBV5-1; d_call: -; cdr3_aa: CASSLQGPQETQYF; cdr3_nt: TGCGCCAGCAGCTTGCAGGGTCCACAAGAGACCCAGTACTTC
clone_size: -; j_call: TRBJ2-7; v_call: TRBV6-5; d_call: -; cdr3_aa: CASSYGLGAYEQYF; cdr3_nt: TGTGCCAGCAGTTACGGCCTCGGGGCGTACGAGCAGTACTTC